The rows below give T cell receptor beta chains drawn from one sample of a study of CD8 T cells in Susac syndrome. TCRdb reanalysed the immunoSEQ multiplex PCR reads using MiXCR and keeps one entry per CDR3 protein. The sample lists 100,000 to 150,000 distinct CDR3 sequences; just under 95% were seen once. Sequenced: CD8+ T cells from PBMCs. Receptors were obtained from a human donor with Susac syndrome. The CDR3 runs from the conserved cysteine through the conserved F or W. The size of a clone is reported for some rows only, either as once, few or many, or as a class for expanded clones.

j_call | clone_size | v_call | cdr3_aa
TRBJ2-7 | NA | TRBV30 | CAWSAGTGSYEQYF
TRBJ1-1 | NA | TRBV12-3/TRBV12-4 | CASRDGQGTEAFF
TRBJ1-2 | NA | TRBV27 | CASSPRQSTNYGYTF
TRBJ2-7 | NA | TRBV12-3/TRBV12-4 | CASSLGVGEQYF
TRBJ1-2 | NA | TRBV4-1 | CASSNGTAYGYTF
TRBJ2-2 | NA | TRBV6-2/TRBV6-3 | CASSYSGPTGELFF
TRBJ2-7 | NA | TRBV11-2 | CASSRTGQGYEQYF
TRBJ2-7 | NA | TRBV7-8 | CASSSPQGQGVHEQYF
TRBJ2-5 | NA | TRBV9 | CASNSGVAQETQYF
TRBJ2-5 | NA | TRBV2 | CASSESFRETQYF
TRBJ2-2 | once | TRBV7-3 | CASSLLKTGTGELFF
TRBJ2-3 | NA | TRBV7-6 | CASSPTRDYLTDTQYF
TRBJ2-1 | NA | TRBV19 | CASRAGTSEVNEQFF
TRBJ2-7 | NA | TRBV4-1 | CASSDPLGTGISYEQYF
TRBJ2-7 | once | TRBV10-2 | CASSHGGRNEQYF
TRBJ2-3 | NA | TRBV28 | CASRGTVGTDTQYF
TRBJ2-2 | NA | TRBV7-8 | CASSLEGTYPNTGELFF
TRBJ2-5 | NA | TRBV4-2 | CASSQRQQETQYF
TRBJ1-1 | NA | TRBV13 | CASSSGMQASTEAFF
TRBJ2-1 | NA | TRBV7-3 | CASSLGAGGYNEQFF
TRBJ1-5 | NA | TRBV12-3/TRBV12-4 | CASSFLGVDSNQPQHF
TRBJ2-3 | NA | TRBV6-6 | CASSQPDTQYF
TRBJ1-4 | NA | TRBV30 | CAWSGARGQGKLFF
TRBJ1-5 | NA | TRBV12-3/TRBV12-4 | CASSSVGTSLDQPQHF
TRBJ1-3 | few | TRBV13 | CASSLRGSGNTIYF
TRBJ2-5 | few | TRBV14 | CASSGQQETQYF
TRBJ2-7 | NA | TRBV9 | CASSASTGISEQYF
TRBJ2-5 | NA | TRBV3-1 | CASSQTSGRAETQYF
TRBJ2-1 | NA | TRBV6-5 | CASRPLGLSNEQFF
TRBJ2-3 | NA | TRBV29-1 | CSVDSYTDTQYF
TRBJ1-1 | NA | TRBV11-2 | CASSFTGGNTEAFF
TRBJ1-4 | NA | TRBV7-9 | CASSLTTGGVEKLFF
TRBJ1-5 | NA | TRBV12-3/TRBV12-4 | CASSPGTGGGLPQHF
TRBJ2-7 | NA | TRBV3-1 | CASSQSLSNQYF
TRBJ2-3 | few | TRBV27 | CASSFRPDTQYF
TRBJ1-2 | NA | TRBV2 | CASSRSGDGSYGYTF
TRBJ1-4 | NA | TRBV29-1 | CSVEGTTNEKLFF
TRBJ1-1 | few | TRBV2 | CASRNTEAFF
TRBJ2-5 | NA | TRBV7-2 | CASSSRETQYF
TRBJ1-2 | NA | TRBV27 | CASSSRDREFYGYTF
TRBJ2-1 | NA | TRBV12-3/TRBV12-4 | CASSGGSSYNEQFF
TRBJ2-1 | NA | TRBV7-9 | CASSLTGSYEQFF
TRBJ1-1 | few | TRBV6-2/TRBV6-3 | CASSRTENTEAFF
TRBJ2-2 | NA | TRBV11-2 | CASSRGAPGELFF
TRBJ1-1 | NA | TRBV12-3/TRBV12-4 | CASSSDGQGNTEAFF
TRBJ2-7 | once | TRBV30 | CAWHSGTGPYEQYF
TRBJ2-7 | NA | TRBV5-4 | CASSLGGGQRIYEQYF
TRBJ2-7 | NA | TRBV20-1 | CSASGEGIYEQYF
TRBJ1-1 | few | TRBV20-1 | CSARFTGHTEAFF